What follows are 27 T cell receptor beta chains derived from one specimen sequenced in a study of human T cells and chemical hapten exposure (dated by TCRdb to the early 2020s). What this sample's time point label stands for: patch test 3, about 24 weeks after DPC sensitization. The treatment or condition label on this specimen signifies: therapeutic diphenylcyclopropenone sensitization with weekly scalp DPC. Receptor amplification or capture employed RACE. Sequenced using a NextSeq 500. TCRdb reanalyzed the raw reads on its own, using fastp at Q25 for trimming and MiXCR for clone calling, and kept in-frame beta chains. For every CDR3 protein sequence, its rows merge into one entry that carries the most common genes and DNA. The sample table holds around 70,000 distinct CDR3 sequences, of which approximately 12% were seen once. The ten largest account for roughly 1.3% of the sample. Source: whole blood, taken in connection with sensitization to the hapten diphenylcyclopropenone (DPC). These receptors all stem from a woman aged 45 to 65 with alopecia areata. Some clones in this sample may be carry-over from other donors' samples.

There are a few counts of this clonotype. The CDR3 sequence: CASSGGQDGPGYTF. The CDR3 nucleotides read TGTGCCAGCAGTGGGGGACAAGACGGACCTGGCTACACCTTC. The chain uses TRBV28 and TRBJ1-2; a possible D gene is TRBD1 (6 bases). The V end lost 5 bases, the J end lost 7 bases, and 17 bases lay between the germline ends. Germline V gene data show CDR1 as MDHEN and CDR2 as SYDVKM. CDR3 length: 14 amino acids.

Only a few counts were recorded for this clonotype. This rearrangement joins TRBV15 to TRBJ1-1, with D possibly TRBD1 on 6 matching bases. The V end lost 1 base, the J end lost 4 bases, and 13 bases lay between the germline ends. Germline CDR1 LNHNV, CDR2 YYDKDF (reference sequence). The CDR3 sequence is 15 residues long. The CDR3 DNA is TGTGCCACCAGCAGAGGGAACAGGGCACTCACTGAAGCTTTCTTT. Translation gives CATSRGNRALTEAFF.

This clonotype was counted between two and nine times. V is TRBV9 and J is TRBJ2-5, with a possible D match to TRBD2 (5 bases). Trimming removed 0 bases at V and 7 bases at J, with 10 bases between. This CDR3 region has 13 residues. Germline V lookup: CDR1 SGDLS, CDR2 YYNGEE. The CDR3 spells CASSVEGSRTQYF. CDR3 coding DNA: TGTGCCAGCAGCGTAGAAGGGAGTAGGACCCAGTACTTC.

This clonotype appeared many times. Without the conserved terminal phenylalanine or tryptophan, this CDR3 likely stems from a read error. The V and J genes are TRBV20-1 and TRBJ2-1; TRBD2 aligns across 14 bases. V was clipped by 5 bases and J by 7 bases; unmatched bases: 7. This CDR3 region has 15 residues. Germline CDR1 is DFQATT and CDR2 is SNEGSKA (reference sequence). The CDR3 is CSAGLAGGGFNEQFL. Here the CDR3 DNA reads TGCAGTGCTGGACTAGCGGGAGGAGGGTTTAATGAGCAGTTCCTC.

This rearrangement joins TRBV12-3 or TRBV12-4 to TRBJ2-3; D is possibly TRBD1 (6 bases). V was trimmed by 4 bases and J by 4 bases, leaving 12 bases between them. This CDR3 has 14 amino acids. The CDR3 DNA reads TGTGCCAGCAGTTACAGGGAGTCGGCAGATACGCAGTATTTT. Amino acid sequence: CASSYRESADTQYF.

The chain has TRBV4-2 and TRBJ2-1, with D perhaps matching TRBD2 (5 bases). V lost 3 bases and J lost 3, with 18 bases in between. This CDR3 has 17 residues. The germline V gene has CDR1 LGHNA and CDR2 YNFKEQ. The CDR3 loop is CASSHSYRTGDYNEQFF. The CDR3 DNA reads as TGTGCCAGCAGCCACTCGTATCGGACTGGAGACTACAATGAGCAGTTCTTC.

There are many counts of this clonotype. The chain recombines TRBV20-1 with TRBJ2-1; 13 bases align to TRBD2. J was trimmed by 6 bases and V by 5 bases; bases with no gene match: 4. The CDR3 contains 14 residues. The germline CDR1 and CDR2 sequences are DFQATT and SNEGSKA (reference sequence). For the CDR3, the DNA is TGCAGTGCTCCAAGGACTAGCGGGAGCAATGAGCAGTTCTTC. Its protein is CSAPRTSGSNEQFF.

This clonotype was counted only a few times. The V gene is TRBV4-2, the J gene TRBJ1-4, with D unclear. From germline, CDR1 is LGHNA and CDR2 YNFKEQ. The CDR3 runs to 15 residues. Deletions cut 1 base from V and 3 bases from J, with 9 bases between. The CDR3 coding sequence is TGTGCCAGCAGCCAAGGAACAGCCCCTAATGAAAAACTGTTTTTT. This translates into CASSQGTAPNEKLFF.

The CDR3: CASSQVASDQPQHF. As DNA, the CDR3 is TGCGCCAGCAGCCAAGTTGCCTCGGATCAGCCCCAGCATTTT. The chain joins TRBV4-1 to TRBJ1-5; D ambiguous. V lost 1 base and J 5 bases, leaving 9 bases between the germline ends. The CDR3 is 14 residues long. The germline gives CDR1 MGHRA, CDR2 YSYEKL.

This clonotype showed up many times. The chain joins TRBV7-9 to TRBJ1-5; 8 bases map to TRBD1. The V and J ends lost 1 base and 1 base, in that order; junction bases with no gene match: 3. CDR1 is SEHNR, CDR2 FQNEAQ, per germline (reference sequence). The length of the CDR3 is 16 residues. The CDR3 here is CASSLGRDRSNQPQHF. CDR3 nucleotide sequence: TGTGCCAGCAGCTTAGGTCGGGACAGGAGCAATCAGCCCCAGCATTTT.

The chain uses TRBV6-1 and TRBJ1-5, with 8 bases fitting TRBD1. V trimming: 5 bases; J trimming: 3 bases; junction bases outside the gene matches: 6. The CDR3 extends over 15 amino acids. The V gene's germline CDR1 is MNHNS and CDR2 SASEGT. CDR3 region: CASSRGTGPNQPQHF. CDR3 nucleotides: TGTGCCAGCAGTCGGGGGACAGGCCCCAATCAGCCCCAGCATTTT.

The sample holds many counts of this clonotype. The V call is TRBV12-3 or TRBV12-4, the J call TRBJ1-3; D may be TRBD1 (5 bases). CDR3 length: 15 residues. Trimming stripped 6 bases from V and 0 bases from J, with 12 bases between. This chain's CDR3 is CASREQDSSGNTIYF. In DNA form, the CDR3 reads TGTGCCAGCAGGGAACAGGATAGCTCTGGAAACACCATATATTTT.

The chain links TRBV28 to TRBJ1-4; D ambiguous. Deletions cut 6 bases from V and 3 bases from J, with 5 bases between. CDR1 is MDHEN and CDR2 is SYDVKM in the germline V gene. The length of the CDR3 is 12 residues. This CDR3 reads CASRWANEKLFF. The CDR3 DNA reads TGTGCCAGCAGATGGGCTAATGAAAAACTGTTTTTT.

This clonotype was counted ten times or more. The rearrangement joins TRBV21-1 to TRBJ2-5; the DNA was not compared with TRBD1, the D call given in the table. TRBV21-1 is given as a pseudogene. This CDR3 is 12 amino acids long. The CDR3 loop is CASSKSGMTQYF. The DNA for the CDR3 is TGTGCCAGCAGCAAATCAGGGATGACCCAGTACTTC.

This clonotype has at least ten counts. The CDR3 DNA reads TGTGCCAGCAGTCCAGGGACAGGGGTACTCTATGGCTACACCTTC. It specifies CASSPGTGVLYGYTF. The chain has TRBV27 and TRBJ1-2; 10 bases are a match to TRBD1. The trim removed 5 bases at V and 4 bases at J, leaving 7 bases unmatched. Germline CDR1 MNHEY, CDR2 SMNVEV (reference sequence). This CDR3 region has 15 residues.

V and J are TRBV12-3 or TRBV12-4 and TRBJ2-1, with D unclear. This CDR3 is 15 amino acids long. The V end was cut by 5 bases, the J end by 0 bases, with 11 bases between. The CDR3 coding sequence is TGTGCCAGCAGTCGTATGGTAAGCTCCTACAATGAGCAGTTCTTC. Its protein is CASSRMVSSYNEQFF.

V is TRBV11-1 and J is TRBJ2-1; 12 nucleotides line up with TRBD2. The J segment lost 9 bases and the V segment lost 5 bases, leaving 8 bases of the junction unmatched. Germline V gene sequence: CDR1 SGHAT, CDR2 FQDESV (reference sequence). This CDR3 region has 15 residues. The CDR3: CASSRLAGERGEQFF. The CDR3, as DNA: TGTGCCAGCAGCCGACTAGCGGGGGAGAGGGGTGAGCAGTTCTTC.

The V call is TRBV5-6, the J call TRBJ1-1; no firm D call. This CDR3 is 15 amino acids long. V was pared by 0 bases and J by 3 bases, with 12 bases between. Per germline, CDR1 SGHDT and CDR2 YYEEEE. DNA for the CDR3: TGTGCCAGCAGCTTGGGAAATCCGAGGGACACTGAAGCTTTCTTT. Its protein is CASSLGNPRDTEAFF.

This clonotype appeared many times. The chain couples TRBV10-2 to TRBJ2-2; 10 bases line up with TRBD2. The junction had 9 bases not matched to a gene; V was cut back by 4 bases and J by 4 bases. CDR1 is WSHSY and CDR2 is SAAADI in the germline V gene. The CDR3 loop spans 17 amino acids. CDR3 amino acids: CASSASGGAGSTGELFF. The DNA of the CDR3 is TGCGCCAGCAGTGCAAGCGGGGGGGCCGGGAGCACCGGGGAGCTGTTTTTT.

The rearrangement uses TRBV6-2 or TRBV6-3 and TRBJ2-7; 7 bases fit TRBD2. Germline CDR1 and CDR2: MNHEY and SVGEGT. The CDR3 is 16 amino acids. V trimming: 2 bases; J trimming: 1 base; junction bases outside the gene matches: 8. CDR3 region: CASSYPPGLPSYEQYF. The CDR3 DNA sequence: TGTGCCAGCAGTTACCCACCGGGACTACCATCCTACGAGCAGTACTTC.

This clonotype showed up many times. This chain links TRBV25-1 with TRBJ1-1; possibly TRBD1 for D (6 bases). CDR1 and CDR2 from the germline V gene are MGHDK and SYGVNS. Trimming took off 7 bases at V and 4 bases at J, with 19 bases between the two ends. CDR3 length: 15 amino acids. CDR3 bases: TGTGCCAGCACTAAAGGGAAGGGGGTAGGCACTGAAGCTTTCTTT. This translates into CASTKGKGVGTEAFF.

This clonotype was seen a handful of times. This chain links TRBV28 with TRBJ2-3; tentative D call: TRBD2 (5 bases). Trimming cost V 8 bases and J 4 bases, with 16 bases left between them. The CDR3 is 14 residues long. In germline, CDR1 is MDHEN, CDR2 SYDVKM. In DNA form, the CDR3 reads TGTGCCAGCGGCTCCATAGTCGGGGCAGATACGCAGTATTTT. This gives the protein CASGSIVGADTQYF.

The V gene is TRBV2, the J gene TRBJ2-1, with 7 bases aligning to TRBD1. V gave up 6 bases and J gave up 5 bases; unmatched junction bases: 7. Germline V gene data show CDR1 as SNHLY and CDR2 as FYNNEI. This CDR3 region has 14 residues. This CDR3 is CASSDRVAHNEQFF. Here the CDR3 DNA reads TGTGCCAGCAGCGACAGGGTTGCACACAATGAGCAGTTCTTC. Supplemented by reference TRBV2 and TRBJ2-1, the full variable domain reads EPEVTQTPSHQVTQMGQEVILRCVPISNHLYFYWYRQILGQKVEFLVSFYNNEISEKSEIFDDQFSVERPDGSNFTLKIRSTKLEDSAMYFCASSDRVAHNEQFFGPGTRLTVL.

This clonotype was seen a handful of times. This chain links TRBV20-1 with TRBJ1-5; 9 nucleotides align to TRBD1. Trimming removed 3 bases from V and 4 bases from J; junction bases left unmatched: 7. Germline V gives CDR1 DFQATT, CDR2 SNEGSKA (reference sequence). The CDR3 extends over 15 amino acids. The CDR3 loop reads CSARAQGADNQPQHF. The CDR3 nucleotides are TGCAGTGCTAGGGCACAGGGGGCCGATAATCAGCCCCAGCATTTT.

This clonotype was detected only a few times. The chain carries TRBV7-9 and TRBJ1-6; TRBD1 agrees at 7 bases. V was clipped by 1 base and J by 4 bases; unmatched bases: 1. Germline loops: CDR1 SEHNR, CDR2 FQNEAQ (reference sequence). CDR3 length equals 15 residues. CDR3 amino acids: CASSLGGQYNSPLHF. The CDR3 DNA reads TGTGCCAGCAGCTTAGGGGGACAGTATAATTCACCCCTCCACTTT.

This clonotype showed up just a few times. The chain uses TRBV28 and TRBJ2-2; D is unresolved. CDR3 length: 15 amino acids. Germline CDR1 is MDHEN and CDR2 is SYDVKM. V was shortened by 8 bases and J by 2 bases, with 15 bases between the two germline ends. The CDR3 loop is CASVPRLINTGELFF. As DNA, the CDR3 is TGTGCCAGCGTTCCAAGGCTAATTAACACCGGGGAGCTGTTTTTT.

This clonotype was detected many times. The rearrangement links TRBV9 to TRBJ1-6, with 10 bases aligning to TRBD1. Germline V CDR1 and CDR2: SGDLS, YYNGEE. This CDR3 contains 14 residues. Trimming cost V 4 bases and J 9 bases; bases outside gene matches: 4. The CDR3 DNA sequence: TGTGCCAGCAGCCTAGGGACAGGGGTTTCACCCCTCCACTTT. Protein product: CASSLGTGVSPLHF.